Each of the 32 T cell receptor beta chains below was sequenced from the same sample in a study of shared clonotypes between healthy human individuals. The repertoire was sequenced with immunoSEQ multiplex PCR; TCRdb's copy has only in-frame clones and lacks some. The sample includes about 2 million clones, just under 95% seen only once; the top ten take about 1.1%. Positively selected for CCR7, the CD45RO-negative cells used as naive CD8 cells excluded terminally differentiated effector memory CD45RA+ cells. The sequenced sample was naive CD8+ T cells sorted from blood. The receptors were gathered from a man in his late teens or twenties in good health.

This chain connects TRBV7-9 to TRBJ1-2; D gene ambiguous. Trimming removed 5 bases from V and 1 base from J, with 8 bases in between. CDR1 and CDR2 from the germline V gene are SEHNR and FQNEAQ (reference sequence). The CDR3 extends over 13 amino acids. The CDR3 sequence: CASSLQSNYGYTF. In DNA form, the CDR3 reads TGTGCCAGCAGCCTCCAGAGTAACTATGGCTACACCTTC.

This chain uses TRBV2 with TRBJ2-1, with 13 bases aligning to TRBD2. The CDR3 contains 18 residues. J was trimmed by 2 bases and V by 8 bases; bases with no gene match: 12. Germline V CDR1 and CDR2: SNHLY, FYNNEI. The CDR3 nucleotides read TGTGCCAGCCATATAGGACTAGCGGGAGAGGGCGCCTACAATGAGCAGTTCTTC. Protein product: CASHIGLAGEGAYNEQFF. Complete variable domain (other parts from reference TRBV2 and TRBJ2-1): EPEVTQTPSHQVTQMGQEVILRCVPISNHLYFYWYRQILGQKVEFLVSFYNNEISEKSEIFDDQFSVERPDGSNFTLKIRSTKLEDSAMYFCASHIGLAGEGAYNEQFFGPGTRLTVL.

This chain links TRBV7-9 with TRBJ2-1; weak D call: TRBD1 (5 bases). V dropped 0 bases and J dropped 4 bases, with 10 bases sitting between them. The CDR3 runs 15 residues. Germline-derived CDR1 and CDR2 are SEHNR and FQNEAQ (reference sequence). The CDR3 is CASSLASRQYNEQFF. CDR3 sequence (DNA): TGTGCCAGCAGCTTAGCATCTCGACAGTACAATGAGCAGTTCTTC.

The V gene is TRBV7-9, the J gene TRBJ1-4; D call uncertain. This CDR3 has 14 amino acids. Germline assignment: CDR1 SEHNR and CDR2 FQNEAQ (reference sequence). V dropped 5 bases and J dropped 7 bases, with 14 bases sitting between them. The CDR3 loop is CASSRKREGEKLFF. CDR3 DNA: TGTGCCAGCAGCCGGAAAAGGGAAGGTGAAAAACTGTTTTTT.

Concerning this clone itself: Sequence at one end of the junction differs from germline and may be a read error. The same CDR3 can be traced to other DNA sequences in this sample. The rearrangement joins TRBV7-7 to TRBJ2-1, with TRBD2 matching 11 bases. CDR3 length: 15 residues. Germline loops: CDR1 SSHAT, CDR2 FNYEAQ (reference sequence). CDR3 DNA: TGTGCTAGCAGCTCAGGGACTAGCGGTTACAATGAGCAGTTCTTC. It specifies CASSSGTSGYNEQFF.

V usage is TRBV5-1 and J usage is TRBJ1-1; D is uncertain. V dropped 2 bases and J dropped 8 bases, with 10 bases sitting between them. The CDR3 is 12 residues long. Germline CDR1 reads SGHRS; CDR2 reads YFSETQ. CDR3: CASSLATEEAFF. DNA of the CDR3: TGCGCCAGCAGCTTAGCGACGGAGGAAGCTTTCTTT. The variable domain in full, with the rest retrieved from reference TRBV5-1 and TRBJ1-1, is KAGVTQTPRYLIKTRGQQVTLSCSPISGHRSVSWYQQTPGQGLQFLFEYFSETQRNKGNFPGRFSGRQFSNSRSEMNVSTLELGDSALYLCASSLATEEAFFGQGTRLTVV.

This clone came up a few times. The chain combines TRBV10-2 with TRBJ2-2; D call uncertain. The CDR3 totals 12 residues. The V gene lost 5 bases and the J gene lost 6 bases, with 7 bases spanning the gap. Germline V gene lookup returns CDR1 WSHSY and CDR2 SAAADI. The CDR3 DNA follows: TGCGCCAGCAGTCCTGGGGCCGGGGAGCTGTTTTTT. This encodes CASSPGAGELFF.

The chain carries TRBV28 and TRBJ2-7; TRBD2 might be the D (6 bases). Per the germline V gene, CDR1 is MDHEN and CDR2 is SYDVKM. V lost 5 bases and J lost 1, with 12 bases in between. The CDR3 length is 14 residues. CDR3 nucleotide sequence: TGTGCCAGCAGTCCGCGGGACCTGTCCTACGAGCAGTACTTC. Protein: CASSPRDLSYEQYF.

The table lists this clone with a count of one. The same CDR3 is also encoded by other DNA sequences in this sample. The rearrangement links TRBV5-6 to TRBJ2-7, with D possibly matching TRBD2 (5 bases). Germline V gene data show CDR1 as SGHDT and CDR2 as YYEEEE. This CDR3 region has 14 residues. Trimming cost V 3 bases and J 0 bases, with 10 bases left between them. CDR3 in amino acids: CASSSTGSSYEQYF. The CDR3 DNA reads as TGTGCCAGCAGCTCAACGGGGAGCTCCTACGAGCAGTACTTC.

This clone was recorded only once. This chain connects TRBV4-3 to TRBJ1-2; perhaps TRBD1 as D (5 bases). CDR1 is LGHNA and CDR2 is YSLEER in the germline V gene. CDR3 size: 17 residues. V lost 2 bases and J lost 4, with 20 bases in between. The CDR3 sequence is CASSQQIGEGTLYGYTF. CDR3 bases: TGCGCCAGCAGCCAACAGATCGGGGAGGGGACTCTCTATGGCTACACCTTC.

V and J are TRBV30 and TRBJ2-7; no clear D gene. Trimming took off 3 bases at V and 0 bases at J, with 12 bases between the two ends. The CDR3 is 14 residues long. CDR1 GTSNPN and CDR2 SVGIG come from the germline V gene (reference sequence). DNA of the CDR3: TGTGCCTGGAGGGGATGGCGAAGCTCCTACGAGCAGTACTTC. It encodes CAWRGWRSSYEQYF.

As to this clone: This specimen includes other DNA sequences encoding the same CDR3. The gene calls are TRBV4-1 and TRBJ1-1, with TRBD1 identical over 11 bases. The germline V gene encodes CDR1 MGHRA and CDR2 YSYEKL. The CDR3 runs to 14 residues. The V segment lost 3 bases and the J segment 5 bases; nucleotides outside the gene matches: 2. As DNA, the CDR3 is TGCGCCAGCAGCCACGGACAGGGGGCGACTGAAGCTTTCTTT. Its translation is CASSHGQGATEAFF.

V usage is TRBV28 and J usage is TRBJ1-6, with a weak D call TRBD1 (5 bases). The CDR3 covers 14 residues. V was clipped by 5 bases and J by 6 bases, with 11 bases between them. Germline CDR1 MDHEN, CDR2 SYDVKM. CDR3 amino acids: CASSMGVGNSPLHF. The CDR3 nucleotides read TGTGCCAGCAGTATGGGGGTCGGTAATTCACCCCTCCACTTT.

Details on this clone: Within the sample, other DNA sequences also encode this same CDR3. CDR3: CASSLEGTGGYEQYF. The CDR3 DNA reads TGTGCCAGCAGTTTGGAGGGGACAGGGGGCTACGAGCAGTACTTC. The J gene is TRBJ2-7, the V gene TRBV28, with TRBD1 matching 11 bases. Germline assignment: CDR1 MDHEN and CDR2 SYDVKM. The V segment lost 3 bases and the J segment 3 bases; nucleotides outside the gene matches: 4. This CDR3 is built from 15 residues.

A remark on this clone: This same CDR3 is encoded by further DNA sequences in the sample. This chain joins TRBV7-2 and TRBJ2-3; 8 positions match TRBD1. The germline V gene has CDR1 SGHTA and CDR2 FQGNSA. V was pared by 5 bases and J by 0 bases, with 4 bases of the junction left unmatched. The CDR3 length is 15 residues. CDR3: CASSPGQGSTDTQYF. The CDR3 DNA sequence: TGTGCCAGCAGCCCAGGACAGGGAAGCACAGATACGCAGTATTTT.

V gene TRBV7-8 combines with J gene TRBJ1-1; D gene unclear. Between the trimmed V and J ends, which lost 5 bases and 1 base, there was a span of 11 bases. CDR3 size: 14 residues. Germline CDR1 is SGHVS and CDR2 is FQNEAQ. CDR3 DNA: TGTGCCAGCAGCCATACTGAAGGGAACACTGAAGCTTTCTTT. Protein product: CASSHTEGNTEAFF.

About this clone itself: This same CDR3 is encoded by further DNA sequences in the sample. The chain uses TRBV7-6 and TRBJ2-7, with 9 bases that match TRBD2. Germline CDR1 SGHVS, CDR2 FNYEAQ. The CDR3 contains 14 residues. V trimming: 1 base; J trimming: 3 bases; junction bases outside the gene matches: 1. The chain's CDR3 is CASSLEAGGYEQYF. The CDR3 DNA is TGTGCCAGCAGCTTAGAAGCGGGAGGCTACGAGCAGTACTTC. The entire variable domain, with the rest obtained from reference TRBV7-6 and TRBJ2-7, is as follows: GAGVSQSPRYKVTKRGQDVALRCDPISGHVSLYWYRQALGQGPEFLTYFNYEAQQDKSGLPNDRFSAERPEGSISTLTIQRTEQRDSAMYRCASSLEAGGYEQYFGPGTRLTVT.

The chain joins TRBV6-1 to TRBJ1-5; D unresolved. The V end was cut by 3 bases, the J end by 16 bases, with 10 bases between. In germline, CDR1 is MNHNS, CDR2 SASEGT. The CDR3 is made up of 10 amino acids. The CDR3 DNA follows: TGTGCCAGCAGTGATGGTACCTTTCATTTT. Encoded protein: CASSDGTFHF.

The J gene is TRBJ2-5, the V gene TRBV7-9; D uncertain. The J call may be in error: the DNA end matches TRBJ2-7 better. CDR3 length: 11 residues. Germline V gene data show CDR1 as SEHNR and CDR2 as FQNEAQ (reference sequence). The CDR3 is CASTRVYEQYF. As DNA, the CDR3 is TGTGCCAGCACCCGGGTCTACGAGCAGTACTTC.

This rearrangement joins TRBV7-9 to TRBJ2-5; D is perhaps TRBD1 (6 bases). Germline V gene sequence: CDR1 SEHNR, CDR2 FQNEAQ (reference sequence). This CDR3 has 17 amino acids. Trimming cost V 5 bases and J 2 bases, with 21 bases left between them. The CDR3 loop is CASSQPRGRPGQETQYF. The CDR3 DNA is TGTGCCAGCAGCCAGCCCAGGGGTAGGCCTGGGCAAGAGACCCAGTACTTC.

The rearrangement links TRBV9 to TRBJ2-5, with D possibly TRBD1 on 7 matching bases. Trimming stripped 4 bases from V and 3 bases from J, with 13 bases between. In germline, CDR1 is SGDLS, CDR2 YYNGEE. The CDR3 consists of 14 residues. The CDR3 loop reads CASSPGGGKETQYF. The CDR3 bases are TGTGCCAGCAGCCCCGGAGGGGGCAAAGAGACCCAGTACTTC. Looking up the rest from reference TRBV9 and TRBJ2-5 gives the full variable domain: DSGVTQTPKHLITATGQRVTLRCSPRSGDLSVYWYQQSLDQGLQFLIQYYNGEERAKGNILERFSAQQFPDLHSELNLSSLELGDSALYFCASSPGGGKETQYFGPGTRLLVL.

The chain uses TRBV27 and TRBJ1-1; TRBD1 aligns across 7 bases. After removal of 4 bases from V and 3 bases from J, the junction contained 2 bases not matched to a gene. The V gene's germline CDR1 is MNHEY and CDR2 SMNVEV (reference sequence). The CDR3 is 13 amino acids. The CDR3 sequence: CASSYDRDTEAFF. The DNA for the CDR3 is TGTGCCAGCAGTTACGACAGGGACACTGAAGCTTTCTTT.

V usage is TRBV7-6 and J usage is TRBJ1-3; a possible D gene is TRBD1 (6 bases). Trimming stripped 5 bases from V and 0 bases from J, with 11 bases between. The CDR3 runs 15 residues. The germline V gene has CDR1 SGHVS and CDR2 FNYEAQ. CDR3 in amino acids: CASSRVQGSGNTIYF. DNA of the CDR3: TGTGCCAGCAGCCGAGTACAGGGCTCTGGAAACACCATATATTTT.

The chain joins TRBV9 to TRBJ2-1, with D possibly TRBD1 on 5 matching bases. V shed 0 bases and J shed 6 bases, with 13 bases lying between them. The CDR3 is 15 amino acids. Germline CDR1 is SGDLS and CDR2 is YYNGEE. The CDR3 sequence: CASSVGDGGANEQFF. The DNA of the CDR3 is TGTGCCAGCAGCGTAGGCGATGGTGGGGCCAATGAGCAGTTCTTC.

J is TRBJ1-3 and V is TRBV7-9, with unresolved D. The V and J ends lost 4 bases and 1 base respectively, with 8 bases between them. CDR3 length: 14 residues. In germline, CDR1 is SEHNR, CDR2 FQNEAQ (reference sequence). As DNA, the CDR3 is TGTGCCAGCAGCTCCGACAATTCTGGAAACACCATATATTTT. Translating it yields CASSSDNSGNTIYF.

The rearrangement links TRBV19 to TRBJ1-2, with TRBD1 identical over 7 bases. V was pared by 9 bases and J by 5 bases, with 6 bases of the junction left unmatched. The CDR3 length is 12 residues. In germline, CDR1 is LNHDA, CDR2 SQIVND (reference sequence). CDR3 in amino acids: CASGQALYGYTF. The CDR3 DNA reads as TGTGCCAGCGGACAGGCTTTGTATGGCTACACCTTC.

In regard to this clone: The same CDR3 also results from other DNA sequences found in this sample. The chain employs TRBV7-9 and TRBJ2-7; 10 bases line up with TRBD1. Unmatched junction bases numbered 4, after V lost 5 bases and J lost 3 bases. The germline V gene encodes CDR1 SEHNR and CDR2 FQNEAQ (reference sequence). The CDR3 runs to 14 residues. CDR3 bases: TGTGCCAGCAGCCCCCGGGACAGGGGCTACGAGCAGTACTTC. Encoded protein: CASSPRDRGYEQYF. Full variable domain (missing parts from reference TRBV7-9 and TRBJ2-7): DTGVSQNPRHKITKRGQNVTFRCDPISEHNRLYWYRQTLGQGPEFLTYFQNEAQLEKSRLLSDRFSAERPKGSFSTLEIQRTEQGDSAMYLCASSPRDRGYEQYFGPGTRLTVT.

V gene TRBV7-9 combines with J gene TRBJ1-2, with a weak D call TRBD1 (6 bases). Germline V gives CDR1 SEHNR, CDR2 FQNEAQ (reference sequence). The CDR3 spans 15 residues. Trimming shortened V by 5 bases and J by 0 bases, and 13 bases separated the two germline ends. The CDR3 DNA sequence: TGTGCCAGCAGCAACGGGGACAAAGCTAACTATGGCTACACCTTC. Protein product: CASSNGDKANYGYTF.

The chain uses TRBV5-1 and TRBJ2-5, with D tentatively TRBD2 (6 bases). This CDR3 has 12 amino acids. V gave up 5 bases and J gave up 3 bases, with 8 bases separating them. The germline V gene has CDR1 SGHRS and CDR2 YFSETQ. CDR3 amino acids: CASRVAEETQYF. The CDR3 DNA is TGCGCCAGCAGGGTAGCGGAAGAGACCCAGTACTTC.

In nucleotides, the CDR3 is TGTGCCAGCAGCTTAGGGAGGGGGGTATCCGGCCCGAACACTGAAGCTTTCTTT. Its translation: CASSLGRGVSGPNTEAFF. The chain joins TRBV11-2 to TRBJ1-1; a possible D gene is TRBD1 (6 bases). This CDR3 contains 18 residues. Germline V gene lookup returns CDR1 SGHAT and CDR2 FQNNGV. The germline V and J ends were trimmed by 1 base and 1 base, with 19 bases remaining between them.

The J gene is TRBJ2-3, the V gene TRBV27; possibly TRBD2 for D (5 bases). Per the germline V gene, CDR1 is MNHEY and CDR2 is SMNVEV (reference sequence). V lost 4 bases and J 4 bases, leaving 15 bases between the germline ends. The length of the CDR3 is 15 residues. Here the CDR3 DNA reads TGTGCCAGCAGTTCAATAGCGCCGAAGCCAGATACGCAGTATTTT. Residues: CASSSIAPKPDTQYF.

The CDR3 loop reads CASSIAGTDNYGYTF. CDR3 DNA: TGCGCCAGCAGCATAGCCGGGACAGATAACTATGGCTACACCTTC. The J gene is TRBJ1-2, the V gene TRBV5-1, with TRBD1 matching over 7 bases. J lost 1 base, V lost 4 bases, and 7 bases had no gene match. The CDR3 has 15 amino acids. Germline lookup yields CDR1 SGHRS and CDR2 YFSETQ.